The clone carrying this T cell receptor (beta chain) was observed a few times. Trimming left V 3 bases short and J 3 bases short, with 12 bases between. Germline V CDR1 and CDR2: DFQATT, SNEGSKA (reference sequence). The CDR3 has 14 residues. The sample belongs to a study of CD8 T cells in ankylosing spondylitis. MiXCR was run by TCRdb on the 5' RACE reads, yielding one entry per CDR3 protein. Here the sample spans approximately 250,000 distinct CDR3 sequences, more than 20% being singletons. The sequence was collected from a male donor with ankylosing spondylitis or in good health (not recorded which). Sequenced sample: blood, either unsorted or a sorted T cell fraction (not recorded which). This chain uses TRBV20-1 with TRBJ2-1; unclear D gene. CDR3 residues: CSASKLKVYNEQFF. In DNA form, the CDR3 reads TGCAGTGCTAGCAAACTGAAAGTCTACAATGAGCAGTTCTTC.